These 4 T cell receptor beta chains came from one sample sequenced in a study of OX40 agonist ivuxolimab in advanced cancers. Using immunoSEQ multiplex PCR, the repertoire was profiled, and TCRdb retains in-frame clones only, with some absent. This table holds tens of thousands of clones, roughly 85% found once. Sequencing used CD4+ or CD8+ T cells sorted from blood, obtained in a trial of the OX40 agonist ivuxolimab. These receptors originate from an adult with an advanced solid tumor such as melanoma, head and neck, liver or kidney cancer.

The gene calls are TRBV5-8 and TRBJ2-5, with a weak D call TRBD2 (5 bases). Per germline, CDR1 SGHTS and CDR2 YDEGEE. CDR3 length equals 15 residues. V was pared by 2 bases and J by 2 bases, with 13 bases between. The CDR3 coding sequence is TGTGCCAGCAGCTTAGGAGGAAGGGTTCAAGAGACCCAGTACTTC. This codes for CASSLGGRVQETQYF.

The genes are TRBV29-1 and TRBJ1-1, with TRBD1 matching 7 bases. The CDR3 contains 14 residues. Germline CDR1 reads SQVTM; CDR2 reads ANQGSEA. V dropped 1 base and J dropped 5; count of bases not matched to a gene: 7. The CDR3 nucleotides read TGCAGCGTTGAAGTGGGCAGGGGACAGACTGAAGCTTTCTTT. It encodes CSVEVGRGQTEAFF.

CDR3 in amino acids: CSLFDYSTGELFF. The CDR3 DNA sequence: TGCAGCCTATTTGACTACTCCACCGGGGAGCTGTTTTTT. The chain employs TRBV29-1 and TRBJ2-2; tentatively, D is TRBD2 (5 bases). The CDR3 runs 13 residues. V lost 8 bases to trimming and J lost 4 bases, with 14 bases between them. CDR1 is SQVTM, CDR2 ANQGSEA, per germline.

This clone was recorded only once. CDR3 loop: CASSELYEQYF. As DNA, the CDR3 is TGTGCCAGCAGTGAACTATACGAGCAGTACTTC. The chain carries TRBV6-1 and TRBJ2-7; the D is unclear. Germline V gene sequence: CDR1 MNHNS, CDR2 SASEGT. V was trimmed by 2 bases and J by 4 bases, leaving 3 bases between them. CDR3 length: 11 amino acids.